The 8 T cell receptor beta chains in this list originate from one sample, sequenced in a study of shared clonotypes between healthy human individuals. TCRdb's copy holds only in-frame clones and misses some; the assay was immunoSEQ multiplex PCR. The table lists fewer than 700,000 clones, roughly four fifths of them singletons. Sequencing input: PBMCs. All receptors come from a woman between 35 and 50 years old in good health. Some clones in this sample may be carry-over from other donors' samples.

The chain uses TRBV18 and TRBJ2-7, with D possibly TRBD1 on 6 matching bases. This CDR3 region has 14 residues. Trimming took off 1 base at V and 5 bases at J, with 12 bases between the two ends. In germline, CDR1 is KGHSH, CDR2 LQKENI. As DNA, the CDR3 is TGTGCCAGCTCACCACTTTTACAGGGCGACGAGCAGTACTTC. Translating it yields CASSPLLQGDEQYF.

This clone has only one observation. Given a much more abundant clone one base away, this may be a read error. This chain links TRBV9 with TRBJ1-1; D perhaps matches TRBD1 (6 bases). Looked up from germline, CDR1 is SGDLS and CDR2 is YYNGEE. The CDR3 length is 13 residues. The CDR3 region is CVSSPRGQTEAFF. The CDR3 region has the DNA TGTGTCAGCAGCCCTCGAGGACAGACTGAAGCTTTCTTT.

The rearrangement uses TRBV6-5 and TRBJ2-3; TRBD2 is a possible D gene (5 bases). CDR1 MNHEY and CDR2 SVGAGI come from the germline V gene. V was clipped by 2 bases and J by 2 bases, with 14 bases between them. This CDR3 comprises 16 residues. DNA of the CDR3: TGTGCCAGCAGTTACCGGGTCGGACTCCCCACAGATACGCAGTATTTT. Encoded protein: CASSYRVGLPTDTQYF.

The CDR3: CAISPGQGRGDEAFF. In nucleotides, the CDR3 is TGTGCCATCAGCCCGGGACAGGGCCGGGGGGACGAAGCTTTCTTT. V is TRBV10-3 and J is TRBJ1-1; 9 nucleotides match TRBD1. The CDR3 has 15 amino acids. Germline lookup yields CDR1 ENHRY and CDR2 SYGVKD. The trim removed 6 bases at V and 8 bases at J, leaving 13 bases unmatched.

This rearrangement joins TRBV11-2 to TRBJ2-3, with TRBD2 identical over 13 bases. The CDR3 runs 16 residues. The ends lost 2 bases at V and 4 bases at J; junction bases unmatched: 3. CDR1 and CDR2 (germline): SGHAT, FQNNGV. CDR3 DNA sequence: TGTGCCAGCAGCTTAAGGACTAGCGGGAGCCCAGATACGCAGTATTTT. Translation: CASSLRTSGSPDTQYF. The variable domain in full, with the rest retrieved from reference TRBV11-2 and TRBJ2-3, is EAGVAQSPRYKIIEKRQSVAFWCNPISGHATLYWYQQILGQGPKLLIQFQNNGVVDDSQLPKDRFSAERLKGVDSTLKIQPAKLEDSAVYLCASSLRTSGSPDTQYFGPGTRLTVL.

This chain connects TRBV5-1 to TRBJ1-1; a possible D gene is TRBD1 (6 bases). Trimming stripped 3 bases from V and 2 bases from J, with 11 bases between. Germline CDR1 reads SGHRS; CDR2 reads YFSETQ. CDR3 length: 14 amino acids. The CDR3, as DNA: TGCGCCAGCAGCTCGGACAGCCGAAACACTGAAGCTTTCTTT. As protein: CASSSDSRNTEAFF.

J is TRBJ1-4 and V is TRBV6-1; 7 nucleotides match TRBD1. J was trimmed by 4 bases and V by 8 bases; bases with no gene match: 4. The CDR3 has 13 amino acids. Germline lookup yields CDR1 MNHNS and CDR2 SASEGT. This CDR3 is CASPGTDNEKLFF. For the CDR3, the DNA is TGTGCCAGCCCCGGGACAGATAATGAAAAACTGTTTTTT.

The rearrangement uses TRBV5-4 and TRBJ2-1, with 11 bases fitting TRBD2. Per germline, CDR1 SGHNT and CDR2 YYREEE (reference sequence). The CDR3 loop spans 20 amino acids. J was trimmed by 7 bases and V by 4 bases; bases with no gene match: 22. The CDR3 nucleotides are TGTGCCAGCAGCCGGGGACTAGCGGCCCCCGGGAGTAGGGGTAGGAATGAGCAGTTCTTC. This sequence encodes CASSRGLAAPGSRGRNEQFF.